One T cell receptor (beta chain) is described in this entry. Its cognate antigen is unknown. The sample is drawn from a study of cytomegalovirus exposure and HLA in healthy donors. Regarding the study as a whole: A link between a missense DCLRE1C variant and TCR beta V- and J-gene trimming emerged from a later analysis. Among immune exposure information, only CMV serostatus was available.

The V and J ends lost 8 bases and 0 bases respectively, with 14 bases between them. The CDR3 totals 15 residues. CDR1 SQVTM and CDR2 ANQGSEA come from the germline V gene. The PCR made use of 60 Vbeta and 13 Jbeta primers. Generated by immunoSEQ multiplex PCR, the TCRdb table keeps only in-frame clones and is missing some. The table records 80,000 or so clones, 70% to 85% of them present only once. The chain carries TRBV29-1 and TRBJ2-6; D is undetermined. The specimen was PBMCs. The TCR was taken from a woman in her forties in good health and CMV-seronegative. The CDR3 coding sequence is TGCAGCATCAGAGAGGCGAGCTCTGGGGCCAACGTCCTGACTTTC. This gives the protein CSIREASSGANVLTF.